This TCR beta chain was observed in a study of beta chain features in type 1 diabetes (dated by TCRdb to about 2018). In the study overall: No differences in mean age, gender distribution, total cell number or subset yield were found between patients and healthy donors. A total of roughly 99,000,000 sorted cells were examined across all samples, and the number of cells per subset was strongly correlated with RNA yield. In the study, TCRB repertoires of sorted circulating CD4+ T cell subsets from recently diagnosed type 1 diabetes patients were compared with those of matched healthy donors. Whereas all 30 or so donors provided naive and central memory subsets, regulatory and stem cell-like memory subsets were isolated from just 8 patients and about 8 healthy donors.

Concerning this clone itself: This clone's antigen is unknown. Per-nucleotide qualities are absent, and no much larger clonotype sits a single base away.

Beyond this particular receptor, the publication reports: In all four CD4+ subsets, TCRB CDR3 length was moderately but significantly shorter in type 1 diabetes patients. Naive, central memory and regulatory TCRB repertoires appeared to be more alike among patients than among healthy donors. Because the HLA sub-analyses included only small numbers of individuals, any influence of HLA type on TCRB rearrangement was left unresolved. Because cDNA was sequenced instead of genomic DNA, highly expressing activated cells could be over-represented, though the groups showed no difference in activation or CD3 levels. PCR might favor shorter templates, but patient and control samples were amplified and corrected together, so any skew would affect both groups equally. Patients with type 1 diabetes made fewer insertions and deleted more nucleotides at VDJ recombination sites, implying thymic rearrangement abnormalities.

The CDR3 spans 13 residues, from the cysteine through the phenylalanine. Just CDR3 DNA is preserved here, 39 bases in frame from base 1. Based on the germline V gene (reference sequence), the CDR1 and CDR2 sequences are LNHDA and SQIVND. V is pared back by 6 bases and J by 1 base, with 10 bases lying between the germline termini. From each donor, a single peripheral blood sample of 100 to 150 mL on average was drawn into heparinised tubes. Using a panel that included CD45RO, CCR7, CD25, CD127, CD95 and CD27, naive, central memory, regulatory and stem cell-like memory CD4+ T cells were sorted on a BD FACSAria II. All sorted populations exceeded 95% purity. PBMCs were separated immediately by Lymphoprep density gradient centrifugation and were stained directly, without being cultured. To minimize batch effects, samples were stained and sorted in pairs, one healthy donor with one patient per experiment.

The entire isolated RNA was reverse transcribed using the High Capacity cDNA Reverse Transcription Kit, and thus expressed TCRB transcripts were sequenced. Deep immunoSEQ sequencing was performed on naive, central memory and regulatory T cell samples, with an average of roughly 3.3 million total reads per sample. Sorted cells were lysed in RLT buffer, and RNA was extracted using DNase-treated RNeasy Micro or Mini kits according to cell number. Each cell subset was processed on its own to prevent cross-contamination, while patient and healthy donor samples were processed together. TCRB sequences were amplified from cDNA with the immunoSEQ multiplex PCR, producing 87-bp fragments spanning the CDR3 region. Amplicons were sequenced on the Illumina HiSeq platform. The paper's processing steps were these. Synthetic template baselines were used to correct PCR bias computationally, reads within Hamming distance 2 were collapsed together, and singletons that could not be merged were discarded. Reads were aligned against IMGT so that V, D and J genes, CDR3 length and insertions or deletions at six rearrangement sites could be assigned. Within each subset, clonotype counts were normalized to sorted cell number, and only after that were true diversity and Gini coefficients computed with the tcR R package. Repertoire sharing was quantified using the overlap coefficient calculated on TCRB nucleotide sequences. The immuneACCESS repertoire file appears here via TCRdb, limited to in-frame rearrangements. These files lack a portion of the clones; in checked studies, under half of the deficit traces to unresolved V genes, and the cause of the others is not known. The V and J calls and clone size were taken over from that table, and D and trimming were inferred from the DNA. Here the sample has 300,000 to 350,000 clones; under 8.5% occur a single time. The top ten hold approximately 0.44% of the sample.

Sequencing was done on a sample of central memory CD4+ T cells from blood. The chain was built from TRBV19 and TRBJ2-7; TRBD2 is possibly the D segment (5 matching bases). The receptor was isolated from a woman younger than 30 in good health. The DNA is as follows: TGTGCCAGTAGCTTCACGGGGTCCTACGAGCAGTACTTC. Its protein is CASSFTGSYEQYF.